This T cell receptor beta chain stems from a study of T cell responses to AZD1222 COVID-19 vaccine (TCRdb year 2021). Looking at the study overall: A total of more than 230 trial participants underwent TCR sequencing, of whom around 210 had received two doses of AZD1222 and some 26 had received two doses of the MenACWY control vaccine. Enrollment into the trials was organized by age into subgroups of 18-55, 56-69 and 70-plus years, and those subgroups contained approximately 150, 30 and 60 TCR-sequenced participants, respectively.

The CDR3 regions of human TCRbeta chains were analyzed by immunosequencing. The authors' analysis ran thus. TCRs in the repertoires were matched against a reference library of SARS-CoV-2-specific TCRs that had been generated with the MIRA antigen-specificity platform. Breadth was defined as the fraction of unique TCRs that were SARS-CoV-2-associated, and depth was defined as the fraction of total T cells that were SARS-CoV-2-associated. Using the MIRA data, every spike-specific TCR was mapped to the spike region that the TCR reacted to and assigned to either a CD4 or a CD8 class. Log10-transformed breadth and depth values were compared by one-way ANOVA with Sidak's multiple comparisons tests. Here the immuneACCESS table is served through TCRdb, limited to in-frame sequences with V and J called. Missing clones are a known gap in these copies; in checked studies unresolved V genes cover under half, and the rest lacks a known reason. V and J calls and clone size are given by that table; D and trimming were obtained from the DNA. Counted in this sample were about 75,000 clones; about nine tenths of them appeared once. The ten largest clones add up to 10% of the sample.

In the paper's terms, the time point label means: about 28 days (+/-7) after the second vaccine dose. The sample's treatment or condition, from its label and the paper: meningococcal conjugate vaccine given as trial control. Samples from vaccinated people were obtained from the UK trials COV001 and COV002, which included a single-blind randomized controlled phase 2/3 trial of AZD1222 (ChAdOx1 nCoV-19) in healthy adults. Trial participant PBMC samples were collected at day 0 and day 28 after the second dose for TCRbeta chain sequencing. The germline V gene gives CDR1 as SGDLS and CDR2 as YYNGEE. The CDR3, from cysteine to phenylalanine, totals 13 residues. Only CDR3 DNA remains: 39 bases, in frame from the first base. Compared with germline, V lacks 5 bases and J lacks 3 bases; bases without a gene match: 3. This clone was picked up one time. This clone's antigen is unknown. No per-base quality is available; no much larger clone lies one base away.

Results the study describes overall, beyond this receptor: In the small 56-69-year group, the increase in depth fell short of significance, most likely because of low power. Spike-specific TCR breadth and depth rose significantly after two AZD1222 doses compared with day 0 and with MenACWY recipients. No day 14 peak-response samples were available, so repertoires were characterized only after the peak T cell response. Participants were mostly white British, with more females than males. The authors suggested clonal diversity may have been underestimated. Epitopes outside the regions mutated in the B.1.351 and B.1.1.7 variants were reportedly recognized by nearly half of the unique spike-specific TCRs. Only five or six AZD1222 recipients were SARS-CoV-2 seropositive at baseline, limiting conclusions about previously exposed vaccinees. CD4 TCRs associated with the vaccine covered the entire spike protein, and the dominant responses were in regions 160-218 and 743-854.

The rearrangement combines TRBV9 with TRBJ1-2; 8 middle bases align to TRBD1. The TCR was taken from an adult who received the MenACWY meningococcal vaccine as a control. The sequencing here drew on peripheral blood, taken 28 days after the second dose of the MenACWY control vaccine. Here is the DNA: TGTGCCAGCAGGAGGGACAGGTACTATGGCTACACCTTC. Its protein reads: CASRRDRYYGYTF.